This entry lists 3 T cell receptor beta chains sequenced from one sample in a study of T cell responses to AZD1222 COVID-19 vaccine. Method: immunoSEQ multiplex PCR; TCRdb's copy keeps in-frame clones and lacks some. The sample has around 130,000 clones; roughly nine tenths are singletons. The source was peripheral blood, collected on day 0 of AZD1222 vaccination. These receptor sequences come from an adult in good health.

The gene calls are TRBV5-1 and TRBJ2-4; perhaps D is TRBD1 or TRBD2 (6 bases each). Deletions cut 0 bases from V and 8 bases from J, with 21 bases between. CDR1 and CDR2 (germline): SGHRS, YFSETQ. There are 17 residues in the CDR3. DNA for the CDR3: TGCGCCAGCAGCTTGGCAACGGGGGCAACGGAGGGCGACATTCAGTACTTC. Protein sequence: CASSLATGATEGDIQYF.

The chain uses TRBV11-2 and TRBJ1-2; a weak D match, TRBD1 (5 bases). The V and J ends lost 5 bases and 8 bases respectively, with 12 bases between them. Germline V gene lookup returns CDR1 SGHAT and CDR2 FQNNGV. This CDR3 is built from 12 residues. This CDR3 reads CASSRGFGGYTF. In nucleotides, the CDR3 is TGTGCCAGCAGCCGGGGGTTCGGGGGCTACACCTTC.

CDR3 DNA: TGTGCCAGCAGTACCCAAGGGCAGGGGGTGTGGGCTTTCTTT. Protein sequence: CASSTQGQGVWAFF. V usage is TRBV28 and J usage is TRBJ1-1; 7 bases are shared with TRBD1. J lost 11 bases, V lost 5 bases, and 14 bases had no gene match. The CDR3 length is 14 residues. Germline CDR1 reads MDHEN; CDR2 reads SYDVKM.